These T cell receptor beta chains were read from a single sample in a study of blood T cell repertoires in COVID-19. Libraries were prepared by immunoSEQ multiplex PCR; TCRdb keeps only in-frame clonotypes and omits some of them. The data hold some 45,000 clones, with approximately 87% observed a single time. Sequencing was performed on peripheral blood. These receptors originate from a human donor in a cohort sampled during active COVID-19. The CDR3 runs from the conserved cysteine through the conserved F or W. Fields, in order: V gene, clone size, J gene, D gene, CDR3 protein, CDR3 DNA. D genes are given only for firm matches. Some rows have no size entry. The others give once, few or many, or a class for an expanded clone.

V gene: TRBV4-2
clone size: few
J gene: TRBJ2-4
D gene: .
CDR3 protein: CASSQDSYPISWAKNIQYF
CDR3 DNA: TGTGCCAGCAGCCAAGATAGTTATCCCATATCCTGGGCCAAAAACATTCAGTACTTC

V gene: TRBV19
clone size: .
J gene: TRBJ2-5
D gene: .
CDR3 protein: CASSIGGGSETQYF
CDR3 DNA: TGTGCCAGTAGTATAGGGGGGGGCTCGGAGACCCAGTACTTC

V gene: TRBV4-2
clone size: once
J gene: TRBJ1-3
D gene: .
CDR3 protein: CASSLAGGIGNTIYF
CDR3 DNA: TGTGCCAGCAGCCTGGCGGGAGGGATCGGAAACACCATATATTTT

V gene: TRBV19
clone size: .
J gene: TRBJ1-1
D gene: .
CDR3 protein: CASSIGGYTEAFF
CDR3 DNA: TGTGCCAGTAGTATTGGAGGGTACACTGAAGCTTTCTTT

V gene: TRBV7-7
clone size: .
J gene: TRBJ2-6
D gene: .
CDR3 protein: CASSLTSGANVLTF
CDR3 DNA: TGTGCTAGCAGCTTAACTTCGGGGGCCAACGTCCTGACTTTC

V gene: TRBV27
clone size: .
J gene: TRBJ1-1
D gene: TRBD1
CDR3 protein: CASSQGTVVMNTEAFF
CDR3 DNA: TGTGCCAGCAGTCAAGGGACAGTAGTTATGAACACTGAAGCTTTCTTT

V gene: TRBV27
clone size: few
J gene: TRBJ2-3
D gene: TRBD2
CDR3 protein: CASSQGTSGGQSTDTQYF
CDR3 DNA: TGTGCCAGCAGTCAAGGGACTAGCGGGGGCCAAAGCACAGATACGCAGTATTTT

V gene: TRBV4-1
clone size: .
J gene: TRBJ1-6
D gene: .
CDR3 protein: CASSQEGGPYSPLHF
CDR3 DNA: TGCGCCAGCAGCCAAGAGGGGGGGCCCTATTCACCCCTCCACTTT

V gene: TRBV12-3/TRBV12-4
clone size: few
J gene: TRBJ2-3
D gene: .
CDR3 protein: CASRLGGGDTQYF
CDR3 DNA: TGTGCCAGCCGTCTGGGGGGTGGTGATACGCAGTATTTT

V gene: TRBV15
clone size: .
J gene: TRBJ1-3
D gene: .
CDR3 protein: CATSRDYAGTSGNTIYF
CDR3 DNA: TGTGCCACCAGCAGAGATTACGCGGGGACCTCTGGAAACACCATATATTTT

V gene: TRBV18
clone size: .
J gene: TRBJ2-3
D gene: TRBD2
CDR3 protein: CASSPPIAGADPNTQYF
CDR3 DNA: TGTGCCAGCTCACCACCCATAGCGGGGGCTGACCCGAATACGCAGTATTTT

V gene: TRBV7-9
clone size: .
J gene: TRBJ1-5
D gene: .
CDR3 protein: CASSFKGNQPQHF
CDR3 DNA: TGTGCCAGCAGCTTTAAGGGGAATCAGCCCCAGCATTTT

V gene: TRBV29-1
clone size: .
J gene: TRBJ1-2
D gene: .
CDR3 protein: CSVEEWTVNYGYTF
CDR3 DNA: TGCAGCGTTGAAGAATGGACAGTGAACTATGGCTACACCTTC

V gene: TRBV7-8
clone size: .
J gene: TRBJ2-2
D gene: .
CDR3 protein: CASSLKKPAGELFF
CDR3 DNA: TGTGCCAGCAGCTTAAAAAAGCCGGCCGGGGAGCTGTTTTTT

V gene: TRBV9
clone size: .
J gene: TRBJ1-1
D gene: TRBD1
CDR3 protein: CASSARDRAEAFF
CDR3 DNA: TGTGCCAGCAGCGCCCGGGACAGGGCTGAAGCTTTCTTT

V gene: TRBV6-5
clone size: .
J gene: TRBJ1-5
D gene: TRBD1
CDR3 protein: CASSPGQSLEKPQHF
CDR3 DNA: TGTGCCAGCAGCCCGGGACAGTCCCTTGAGAAGCCCCAGCATTTT

V gene: TRBV5-1
clone size: .
J gene: TRBJ2-7
D gene: .
CDR3 protein: CASSSLGANYEQYF
CDR3 DNA: TGCGCCAGCAGCTCTTTAGGGGCGAACTACGAGCAGTACTTC

V gene: TRBV5-4
clone size: .
J gene: TRBJ1-5
D gene: .
CDR3 protein: CASSSQGADQPQHF
CDR3 DNA: TGTGCCAGCAGCTCACAAGGGGCAGATCAGCCCCAGCATTTT

V gene: TRBV13
clone size: .
J gene: TRBJ2-3
D gene: .
CDR3 protein: CASSPESTDTQYF
CDR3 DNA: TGTGCCAGCAGTCCGGAGAGCACAGATACGCAGTATTTT

V gene: TRBV10-2
clone size: .
J gene: TRBJ2-7
D gene: TRBD1
CDR3 protein: CATRRGQGAYEQYF
CDR3 DNA: TGCGCCACCCGACGGGGACAGGGGGCCTACGAGCAGTACTTC

V gene: TRBV11-3
clone size: .
J gene: TRBJ2-3
D gene: TRBD1
CDR3 protein: CASSLAAGTGASTDTQYF
CDR3 DNA: TGTGCCAGCAGCTTAGCCGCCGGGACAGGGGCGAGCACAGATACGCAGTATTTT

V gene: TRBV5-1
clone size: .
J gene: TRBJ2-1
D gene: TRBD1
CDR3 protein: CASSKGTVGDNEQFF
CDR3 DNA: TGCGCCAGCAGCAAGGGGACAGTAGGGGACAATGAGCAGTTCTTC

V gene: TRBV19
clone size: .
J gene: TRBJ1-1
D gene: .
CDR3 protein: CASMSTRRDNTEAFF
CDR3 DNA: TGTGCCAGTATGTCAACTCGACGGGATAACACTGAAGCTTTCTTT

V gene: TRBV6-5
clone size: .
J gene: TRBJ2-7
D gene: TRBD1
CDR3 protein: CASSQDRESYEQYF
CDR3 DNA: TGTGCCAGCAGCCAGGACAGGGAATCCTACGAGCAGTACTTC

V gene: TRBV3-1/TRBV3-2
clone size: .
J gene: TRBJ1-1
D gene: .
CDR3 protein: CASSHPSRLTEAFF
CDR3 DNA: TGTGCCAGCAGCCATCCCTCGCGTCTCACTGAAGCTTTCTTT

V gene: TRBV9
clone size: once
J gene: TRBJ2-7
D gene: TRBD1
CDR3 protein: CASSVQGDIFYEQYF
CDR3 DNA: TGTGCCAGCAGCGTACAGGGGGATATATTCTACGAGCAGTACTTC

V gene: TRBV19
clone size: .
J gene: TRBJ1-2
D gene: TRBD1
CDR3 protein: CASSRGRGLNYGYTF
CDR3 DNA: TGTGCCAGTAGTCGAGGTAGGGGGCTCAACTATGGCTACACCTTC

V gene: TRBV27
clone size: .
J gene: TRBJ1-6
D gene: .
CDR3 protein: CASSLTGLNSPLHF
CDR3 DNA: TGTGCCAGCAGTTTGACAGGACTTAATTCACCCCTCCACTTT

V gene: TRBV9
clone size: few
J gene: TRBJ1-3
D gene: .
CDR3 protein: CASSVSGTGNSGNTIYF
CDR3 DNA: TGTGCCAGCAGCGTGTCTGGTACAGGTAATTCTGGAAACACCATATATTTT

V gene: TRBV7-6
clone size: .
J gene: TRBJ2-3
D gene: TRBD2
CDR3 protein: CASSSPGGRTDTQYF
CDR3 DNA: TGTGCCAGCAGCTCCCCGGGGGGGCGCACAGATACGCAGTATTTT

V gene: TRBV7-8
clone size: .
J gene: TRBJ2-7
D gene: TRBD2
CDR3 protein: CASSLGRASGLLEQYF
CDR3 DNA: TGTGCCAGCAGCTTAGGGCGGGCTAGCGGGCTCCTAGAGCAGTACTTC

V gene: TRBV27
clone size: .
J gene: TRBJ2-3
D gene: .
CDR3 protein: CASSSIGGRPDTQYF
CDR3 DNA: TGTGCCAGCAGTTCCATCGGGGGGCGGCCAGATACGCAGTATTTT

V gene: TRBV5-5
clone size: .
J gene: TRBJ2-3
D gene: .
CDR3 protein: CASSLAGAGYEDTQYF
CDR3 DNA: TGTGCCAGCAGCTTGGCCGGGGCGGGGTATGAAGATACGCAGTATTTT

V gene: TRBV5-1
clone size: .
J gene: TRBJ2-6
D gene: TRBD1
CDR3 protein: CASSSTGKSGANVLTF
CDR3 DNA: TGCGCCAGCAGTTCGACAGGGAAGTCTGGGGCCAACGTCCTGACTTTC

V gene: TRBV4-2
clone size: .
J gene: TRBJ1-6
D gene: TRBD1
CDR3 protein: CASSRGTGGSGTPLHF
CDR3 DNA: TGTGCCAGCAGCCGTGGGACAGGGGGTTCGGGGACACCCCTCCACTTT

V gene: TRBV3-1/TRBV3-2
clone size: .
J gene: TRBJ2-7
D gene: .
CDR3 protein: CASTSKGAGGSRSYEQYF
CDR3 DNA: TGTGCCAGCACCTCCAAGGGGGCGGGGGGCTCCAGATCCTACGAGCAGTACTTC

V gene: TRBV7-3
clone size: .
J gene: TRBJ2-1
D gene: TRBD2
CDR3 protein: CASSLRLAGVYEQFF
CDR3 DNA: TGTGCCAGCAGCTTAAGACTCGCGGGGGTCTATGAGCAGTTCTTC

V gene: TRBV27
clone size: .
J gene: TRBJ2-2
D gene: TRBD1
CDR3 protein: CASSYLGQGYTGELFF
CDR3 DNA: TGTGCCAGCAGTTACTTGGGACAGGGGTACACCGGGGAGCTGTTTTTT

V gene: TRBV4-1
clone size: .
J gene: TRBJ2-7
D gene: TRBD2
CDR3 protein: CASSQDGSGGDQSEQYF
CDR3 DNA: TGCGCCAGCAGCCAAGACGGAAGCGGGGGGGATCAAAGCGAGCAGTACTTC

V gene: TRBV6-2/TRBV6-3
clone size: .
J gene: TRBJ2-7
D gene: .
CDR3 protein: CASSPGFPYEQYF
CDR3 DNA: TGTGCCAGCAGTCCGGGATTTCCCTACGAGCAGTACTTC

V gene: TRBV18
clone size: .
J gene: TRBJ2-1
D gene: .
CDR3 protein: CASSQNRDNEQFF
CDR3 DNA: TGTGCCAGCTCACAGAACAGGGACAATGAGCAGTTCTTC

V gene: TRBV7-2
clone size: .
J gene: TRBJ1-5
D gene: .
CDR3 protein: CASSLRHPVEPQHF
CDR3 DNA: TGTGCCAGCAGCTTAAGACACCCGGTGGAGCCCCAGCATTTT

V gene: TRBV19
clone size: .
J gene: TRBJ1-5
D gene: .
CDR3 protein: CASSADRQPQHF
CDR3 DNA: TGTGCCAGTAGTGCAGACAGGCAGCCCCAGCATTTT

V gene: TRBV5-4
clone size: .
J gene: TRBJ2-3
D gene: .
CDR3 protein: CASSESAMLNTQYF
CDR3 DNA: TGTGCCAGCAGCGAGAGCGCTATGCTGAATACGCAGTATTTT

V gene: TRBV6-5
clone size: .
J gene: TRBJ1-4
D gene: TRBD1
CDR3 protein: CASRNQGAANEKLFF
CDR3 DNA: TGTGCCAGCCGGAACCAGGGGGCGGCTAATGAAAAACTGTTTTTT

V gene: TRBV4-3
clone size: .
J gene: TRBJ2-1
D gene: TRBD2
CDR3 protein: CASSQASVGLADEQFF
CDR3 DNA: TGCGCCAGCAGCCAAGCTTCTGTAGGACTAGCGGATGAGCAGTTCTTC

V gene: TRBV3-1/TRBV3-2
clone size: .
J gene: TRBJ2-7
D gene: TRBD1
CDR3 protein: CASSQETGREQYF
CDR3 DNA: TGTGCCAGCAGCCAGGAGACAGGGCGGGAGCAGTACTTC

V gene: TRBV6-5
clone size: .
J gene: TRBJ2-7
D gene: .
CDR3 protein: CASSQLYEQYF
CDR3 DNA: TGTGCCAGCAGTCAACTCTACGAGCAGTACTTC

V gene: TRBV6-4
clone size: few
J gene: TRBJ2-1
D gene: TRBD2
CDR3 protein: CASSDMAGEGYNEQFF
CDR3 DNA: TGTGCCAGCAGCGACATGGCGGGGGAGGGCTACAATGAGCAGTTCTTC

V gene: TRBV5-4
clone size: .
J gene: TRBJ2-5
D gene: TRBD1
CDR3 protein: CASSPDRGGETQYF
CDR3 DNA: TGTGCCAGCAGCCCAGACAGGGGGGGGGAGACCCAGTACTTC

V gene: TRBV9
clone size: .
J gene: TRBJ2-3
D gene: TRBD2
CDR3 protein: CASSVGGGEADTQYF
CDR3 DNA: TGTGCCAGCAGCGTAGGGGGAGGGGAGGCAGATACGCAGTATTTT

V gene: TRBV9
clone size: .
J gene: TRBJ1-3
D gene: .
CDR3 protein: CASSSSSGNTIYF
CDR3 DNA: TGTGCCAGCAGCTCCAGCTCTGGAAACACCATATATTTT

V gene: TRBV19
clone size: .
J gene: TRBJ2-7
D gene: TRBD1
CDR3 protein: CASSTLRDSSYEQYF
CDR3 DNA: TGTGCCAGTAGTACTCTCCGGGACAGTTCCTACGAGCAGTACTTC

V gene: TRBV30
clone size: .
J gene: TRBJ1-2
D gene: .
CDR3 protein: CACRDTKSYGYTF
CDR3 DNA: TGTGCCTGCCGGGACACGAAATCCTATGGCTACACCTTC

V gene: TRBV5-5
clone size: .
J gene: TRBJ2-3
D gene: .
CDR3 protein: CASSLGVSNTDTQYF
CDR3 DNA: TGTGCCAGCAGCTTGGGAGTTTCTAACACAGATACGCAGTATTTT

V gene: TRBV11-2
clone size: .
J gene: TRBJ2-2
D gene: TRBD1
CDR3 protein: CASSSIRTGPGELFF
CDR3 DNA: TGTGCCAGCAGCTCGATTCGGACAGGCCCCGGGGAGCTGTTTTTT

V gene: TRBV11-1
clone size: .
J gene: TRBJ2-7
D gene: TRBD2
CDR3 protein: CASSVSPAGGQYEQYF
CDR3 DNA: TGTGCCAGCAGCGTATCACCAGCGGGGGGTCAATACGAGCAGTACTTC

V gene: TRBV18
clone size: once
J gene: TRBJ2-3
D gene: TRBD2
CDR3 protein: CASSRGTSGFPTDTQYF
CDR3 DNA: TGTGCCAGCTCCCGGGGGACTAGCGGGTTTCCGACAGATACGCAGTATTTT